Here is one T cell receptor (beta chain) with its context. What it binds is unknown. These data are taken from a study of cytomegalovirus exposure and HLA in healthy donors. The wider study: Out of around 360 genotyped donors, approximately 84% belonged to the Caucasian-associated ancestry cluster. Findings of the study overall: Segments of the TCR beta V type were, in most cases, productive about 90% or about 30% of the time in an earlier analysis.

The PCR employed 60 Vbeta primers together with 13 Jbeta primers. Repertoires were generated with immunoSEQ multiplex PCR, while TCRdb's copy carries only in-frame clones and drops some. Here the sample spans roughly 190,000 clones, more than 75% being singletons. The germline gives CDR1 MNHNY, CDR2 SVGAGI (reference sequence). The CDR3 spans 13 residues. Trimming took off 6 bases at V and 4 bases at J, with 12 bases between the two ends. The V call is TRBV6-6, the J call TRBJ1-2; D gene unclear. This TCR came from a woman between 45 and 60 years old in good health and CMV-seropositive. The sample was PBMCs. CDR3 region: CASREDSSYGYTF. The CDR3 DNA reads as TGTGCCAGCAGGGAGGACTCCAGCTATGGCTACACCTTC.